This TCR beta chain was sequenced for a study of T cells in Graves' hyperthyroidism and ophthalmopathy. Whole-study findings and limits: The blood repertoire included most of the expanded thyroid clonotypes above 0.001.

The CDR3 loop spans 18 amino acids. V gave up 1 base and J gave up 0 bases, with 13 bases separating them. CDR1 is SGHAT, CDR2 FQNNGV, per germline. In the case of this clonotype: Its antigen is unknown.

The source material, RNA transcripts, was used to amplify TCR beta CDR3 regions. Carried out on the TCR CDR3, a first-round RT-PCR used the HTBI primer set. TCRdb called the multiplex PCR reads again in MiXCR, with one record for every CDR3 protein. Among about 350,000 distinct CDR3 sequences, approximately 19% were seen once, and the ten largest hold 3% to 4.5%. Diagnoses were established using clinical symptoms, serum thyroxine and TRAb, thyroid ultrasound and orbital computed tomography. What was sequenced was blood. This clonotype originated in a woman aged 18-29 years with Graves' hyperthyroidism. The rearrangement uses TRBV11-2 and TRBJ2-6, with D possibly called TRBD1 or TRBD2 (5 bases each). The CDR3 loop is CASSLVRGTSSGANVLTF. CDR3 nucleotides: TGTGCCAGCAGCTTAGTGAGGGGCACCTCCTCTGGGGCCAACGTCCTGACTTTC.